A single sample gave rise to the 5 T cell receptor beta chains below, sequenced in a study of CD8 T cells in Susac syndrome. It was with random hexamers that about 0.45 to 1 ug RNA was reverse transcribed. TCRdb used MiXCR to reprocess the immunoSEQ multiplex PCR reads, holding one entry per CDR3 protein. The profile shows 140,000 to 150,000 distinct CDR3 sequences, roughly 94% of them singletons. The sequenced sample was CD4+ T cells from PBMCs. The receptors derive from a human donor in good health.

The chain is built from TRBV5-4 and TRBJ1-2; D gene ambiguous. Germline V gene sequence: CDR1 SGHNT, CDR2 YYREEE (reference sequence). Trimming removed 2 bases from V and 2 bases from J, with 4 bases in between. There are 12 residues in the CDR3. CDR3 loop: CASSLTNYGYTF. In DNA, the CDR3 is TGTGCCAGCAGCTTAACCAACTATGGCTACACCTTC.

The chain uses TRBV10-3 and TRBJ2-3; 10 bases are shared with TRBD1. Looked up from germline, CDR1 is ENHRY and CDR2 is SYGVKD. V lost 2 bases, J lost 8 bases, and 1 base stayed unmatched. This CDR3 has 13 amino acids. The CDR3 DNA sequence: TGTGCCATCAGTGAGGGGACAGGGGTTACGCAGTATTTT. Translated, it gives CAISEGTGVTQYF.

J is TRBJ2-2 and V is TRBV25-1; TRBD1 agrees at 9 bases. This CDR3 spans 17 amino acids. In germline, CDR1 is MGHDK, CDR2 SYGVNS. Trimming took 1 base from V and 0 from J; bases not matched to a gene: 3. This chain's CDR3 is CASSELGTGTNTGELFF. The CDR3 nucleotides read TGTGCCAGCAGTGAATTGGGGACAGGGACGAACACCGGGGAGCTGTTTTTT. The full variable domain, rest sourced from reference TRBV25-1 and TRBJ2-2, is EADIYQTPRYLVIGTGKKITLECSQTMGHDKMYWYQQDPGMELHLIHYSYGVNSTEKGDLSSESTVSRIRTEHFPLTLESARPSHTSQYLCASSELGTGTNTGELFFGEGSRLTVL.

V gene TRBV12-3 or TRBV12-4 combines with J gene TRBJ1-2, with 10 bases fitting TRBD1. The CDR3 covers 16 residues. V was pared by 5 bases and J by 9 bases, with 15 bases of the junction left unmatched. The CDR3: CASSPIDPDRGQSYTF. The CDR3 bases are TGTGCCAGCAGTCCCATCGATCCCGACAGGGGGCAAAGCTACACCTTC.

The V call is TRBV24-1, the J call TRBJ2-7; 7 positions agree with TRBD2. CDR1 and CDR2 from the germline V gene are KGHDR and SFDVKD. This CDR3 has 15 residues. V gave up 5 bases and J gave up 7 bases; unmatched junction bases: 13. The CDR3 DNA sequence: TGTGCCACCAGTGGGCCCCTGGCGGGAGTTAGAGAGCAGTACTTC. Translated, it gives CATSGPLAGVREQYF.